The rows below give T cell receptor beta chains drawn from one sample of a study of cytomegalovirus exposure and HLA in healthy donors. The assay was immunoSEQ multiplex PCR, and TCRdb's table has in-frame clones only and misses some. The table lists about 110,000 clones, around 73% of them singletons. Sample: PBMCs. Receptors were obtained from a man aged 40-55 years in good health and CMV-seronegative. CDR3s include the opening cysteine and the closing phenylalanine or tryptophan. Each record gives: clone size, V gene, D gene, J gene, CDR3 protein, CDR3 DNA. D genes are given only for firm matches. Some rows have no size entry. The others give once, few or many, or a class for an expanded clone.

clone size: .; V gene: TRBV6-4; D gene: TRBD2; J gene: TRBJ2-1; CDR3 protein: CASSELAGEYNEQFF; CDR3 DNA: TGTGCCAGCAGCGAACTAGCGGGGGAGTACAATGAGCAGTTCTTC
clone size: once; V gene: TRBV19; D gene: .; J gene: TRBJ2-5; CDR3 protein: CASSIGRQGGETQYF; CDR3 DNA: TGTGCCAGTAGTATAGGCCGGCAGGGCGGCGAGACCCAGTACTTC
clone size: .; V gene: TRBV7-2; D gene: .; J gene: TRBJ2-5; CDR3 protein: CASSLGDIGTQYF; CDR3 DNA: TGTGCCAGCAGCTTAGGAGACATCGGGACCCAGTACTTC
clone size: few; V gene: TRBV5-1; D gene: TRBD2; J gene: TRBJ2-2; CDR3 protein: CASSLKLAGGSNTGELFF; CDR3 DNA: TGCGCCAGCAGCTTGAAACTAGCGGGGGGATCGAACACCGGGGAGCTGTTTTTT
clone size: .; V gene: TRBV25-1; D gene: .; J gene: TRBJ2-7; CDR3 protein: CASSDPGQGRYEQYF; CDR3 DNA: TGTGCCAGCAGCGACCCGGGTCAGGGAAGGTACGAGCAGTACTTC
clone size: few; V gene: TRBV5-1; D gene: .; J gene: TRBJ2-2; CDR3 protein: CASSAMTRTGELFF; CDR3 DNA: TGCGCCAGCAGCGCAATGACTAGAACCGGGGAGCTGTTTTTT
clone size: few; V gene: TRBV12-5; D gene: .; J gene: TRBJ1-1; CDR3 protein: CASGLVSSVEAFF; CDR3 DNA: TGTGCTAGTGGTTTGGTCTCTTCTGTGGAAGCTTTCTTT
clone size: once; V gene: TRBV25-1; D gene: TRBD1; J gene: TRBJ2-7; CDR3 protein: CASSGQGSYEQYF; CDR3 DNA: TGTGCCAGCAGCGGACAGGGGAGCTACGAGCAGTACTTC
clone size: .; V gene: TRBV28; D gene: .; J gene: TRBJ2-7; CDR3 protein: CASSPGLREQYF; CDR3 DNA: TGTGCCAGCAGTCCCGGGTTACGCGAGCAGTACTTC
clone size: .; V gene: TRBV30; D gene: .; J gene: TRBJ1-2; CDR3 protein: CAWSGGYGYTF; CDR3 DNA: TGTGCCTGGAGCGGCGGCTATGGCTACACCTTC
clone size: few; V gene: TRBV6-1; D gene: TRBD1; J gene: TRBJ2-7; CDR3 protein: CASSMTGFYEQYF; CDR3 DNA: TGTGCCAGCAGTATGACAGGGTTCTACGAGCAGTACTTC
clone size: .; V gene: TRBV25-1; D gene: .; J gene: TRBJ2-7; CDR3 protein: CASSHRASSYEQYF; CDR3 DNA: TGTGCCAGCAGTCACAGGGCTAGCTCCTACGAGCAGTACTTC
clone size: few; V gene: TRBV4-1; D gene: .; J gene: TRBJ2-1; CDR3 protein: CASSQAGGTYNEQFF; CDR3 DNA: TGCGCCAGCAGCCAAGCGGGGGGCACCTACAATGAGCAGTTCTTC
clone size: .; V gene: TRBV29-1; D gene: TRBD1; J gene: TRBJ2-7; CDR3 protein: CSVEDRGEFYEQYF; CDR3 DNA: TGCAGCGTCGAAGACAGGGGCGAATTCTACGAGCAGTACTTC
clone size: .; V gene: TRBV14; D gene: .; J gene: TRBJ2-1; CDR3 protein: CASSQRAVTSYNEQFF; CDR3 DNA: TGTGCCAGCAGCCAGAGGGCGGTGACCTCCTACAATGAGCAGTTCTTC
clone size: .; V gene: TRBV19; D gene: TRBD2; J gene: TRBJ2-5; CDR3 protein: CASSVTSGGNQETQYF; CDR3 DNA: TGTGCCAGTAGTGTCACTAGCGGGGGGAACCAAGAGACCCAGTACTTC
clone size: .; V gene: TRBV7-2; D gene: TRBD2; J gene: TRBJ2-3; CDR3 protein: CASSLLAGPDTQYF; CDR3 DNA: TGTGCCAGCAGCTTACTAGCGGGGCCAGATACGCAGTATTTT
clone size: .; V gene: TRBV5-3; D gene: TRBD1; J gene: TRBJ1-2; CDR3 protein: CARSSDRSRGASNYGYTF; CDR3 DNA: TGTGCCAGAAGCTCGGACAGGAGCAGAGGGGCCTCTAACTATGGCTACACCTTC
clone size: .; V gene: TRBV4-1; D gene: .; J gene: TRBJ1-3; CDR3 protein: CASSQTGGIGNTIYF; CDR3 DNA: TGCGCCAGCAGCCAAACGGGGGGAATTGGAAACACCATATATTTT
clone size: .; V gene: TRBV5-6; D gene: TRBD1; J gene: TRBJ2-7; CDR3 protein: CASMMGTGESEQYF; CDR3 DNA: TGTGCCAGCATGATGGGGACAGGGGAGTCCGAGCAGTACTTC
clone size: .; V gene: TRBV18; D gene: TRBD2; J gene: TRBJ2-2; CDR3 protein: CASSSRRTSGGRTGELFF; CDR3 DNA: TGTGCCAGCTCATCAAGGAGGACTAGCGGGGGCCGCACCGGGGAGCTGTTTTTT
clone size: .; V gene: TRBV5-4; D gene: .; J gene: TRBJ2-7; CDR3 protein: CASSALVGGLEEQYF; CDR3 DNA: TGTGCCAGCAGCGCCTTAGTGGGGGGATTGGAGGAGCAGTACTTC
clone size: few; V gene: TRBV12-5; D gene: TRBD1; J gene: TRBJ2-1; CDR3 protein: CASGGQVNNEQFF; CDR3 DNA: TGTGCTAGTGGTGGACAGGTAAACAATGAGCAGTTCTTC
clone size: .; V gene: TRBV5-5; D gene: .; J gene: TRBJ2-7; CDR3 protein: CASSPDRYSYEQYF; CDR3 DNA: TGTGCCAGCAGCCCAGACAGGTACTCCTACGAGCAGTACTTC
clone size: .; V gene: TRBV4-2; D gene: .; J gene: TRBJ2-7; CDR3 protein: CASSQTTKTSSYEQYF; CDR3 DNA: TGTGCCAGCAGCCAGACAACAAAGACTAGCTCCTACGAGCAGTACTTC
clone size: .; V gene: TRBV11-3; D gene: .; J gene: TRBJ2-2; CDR3 protein: CASSLEAGGITGELFF; CDR3 DNA: TGTGCCAGCAGCTTAGAAGCAGGGGGGATCACCGGGGAGCTGTTTTTT
clone size: once; V gene: TRBV9; D gene: .; J gene: TRBJ1-2; CDR3 protein: CASSVPGRYGYTF; CDR3 DNA: TGTGCCAGCAGCGTACCAGGGCGCTATGGCTACACCTTC
clone size: .; V gene: TRBV27; D gene: TRBD1; J gene: TRBJ1-1; CDR3 protein: CASSGQGNTEAFF; CDR3 DNA: TGTGCCAGCAGCGGACAGGGCAACACTGAAGCTTTCTTT
clone size: .; V gene: TRBV28; D gene: TRBD1; J gene: TRBJ1-1; CDR3 protein: CASSPRGRVTTEAFF; CDR3 DNA: TGTGCCAGCAGCCCCAGGGGGCGCGTTACAACTGAAGCTTTCTTT
clone size: .; V gene: TRBV19; D gene: .; J gene: TRBJ1-4; CDR3 protein: CASSILRNEKLFF; CDR3 DNA: TGTGCCAGTAGTATTCTAAGAAATGAAAAACTGTTTTTT
clone size: .; V gene: TRBV29-1; D gene: .; J gene: TRBJ1-1; CDR3 protein: CSVGGGGTEAFF; CDR3 DNA: TGCAGCGTGGGAGGCGGAGGGACTGAAGCTTTCTTT
clone size: .; V gene: TRBV6-5; D gene: TRBD2; J gene: TRBJ2-5; CDR3 protein: CASSRSGGVQETQYF; CDR3 DNA: TGTGCCAGCAGTCGTAGCGGGGGGGTTCAAGAGACCCAGTACTTC
clone size: few; V gene: TRBV28; D gene: .; J gene: TRBJ1-2; CDR3 protein: CASSLRAGLGYTF; CDR3 DNA: TGTGCCAGCAGTTTAAGGGCAGGGCTTGGCTACACCTTC
clone size: .; V gene: TRBV4-2; D gene: .; J gene: TRBJ2-3; CDR3 protein: CASSQGVGLTDTQYF; CDR3 DNA: TGTGCCAGCAGCCAAGGGGTGGGCCTCACAGATACGCAGTATTTT
clone size: .; V gene: TRBV7-9; D gene: TRBD2; J gene: TRBJ2-1; CDR3 protein: CASSFPTTGLVNEQFF; CDR3 DNA: TGTGCCAGCAGCTTCCCCACCACGGGACTAGTCAATGAGCAGTTCTTC
clone size: once; V gene: TRBV19; D gene: .; J gene: TRBJ2-2; CDR3 protein: CASSIPRAGELFF; CDR3 DNA: TGTGCCAGTAGTATCCCCCGGGCCGGGGAGCTGTTTTTT
clone size: .; V gene: TRBV11-2; D gene: .; J gene: TRBJ1-2; CDR3 protein: CASRYTTGSGNYGYTF; CDR3 DNA: TGTGCCAGCAGATATACTACAGGGTCGGGTAACTATGGCTACACCTTC
clone size: .; V gene: TRBV7-3; D gene: TRBD1; J gene: TRBJ1-4; CDR3 protein: CASSLGTGGLPSTNEKLFF; CDR3 DNA: TGTGCCAGCAGCTTAGGGACAGGGGGACTCCCCTCAACTAATGAAAAACTGTTTTTT
clone size: .; V gene: TRBV10-2; D gene: TRBD1; J gene: TRBJ2-5; CDR3 protein: CASSRDRRQETQYF; CDR3 DNA: TGCGCCAGCAGTCGGGACAGGAGACAAGAGACCCAGTACTTC
clone size: .; V gene: TRBV25-1; D gene: TRBD2; J gene: TRBJ2-3; CDR3 protein: CASSDLSGVATDTQYF; CDR3 DNA: TGTGCCAGCAGTGACCTTAGCGGGGTGGCGACAGATACGCAGTATTTT
clone size: .; V gene: TRBV7-9; D gene: .; J gene: TRBJ2-2; CDR3 protein: CASSAGRTNTGELFF; CDR3 DNA: TGTGCCAGCAGTGCGGGACGGACGAACACCGGGGAGCTGTTTTTT
clone size: few; V gene: TRBV5-4; D gene: TRBD1; J gene: TRBJ1-2; CDR3 protein: CASSLGDRVLGGYTF; CDR3 DNA: TGTGCCAGCAGCTTGGGGGACAGGGTATTGGGTGGCTACACCTTC
clone size: .; V gene: TRBV29-1; D gene: .; J gene: TRBJ1-1; CDR3 protein: CSVEDPETAAGAFF; CDR3 DNA: TGCAGCGTTGAAGATCCCGAGACCGCGGCCGGAGCTTTCTTT
clone size: .; V gene: TRBV19; D gene: .; J gene: TRBJ2-1; CDR3 protein: CASSIDGPHRWGVDNEQFF; CDR3 DNA: TGTGCCAGTAGTATAGATGGCCCCCACAGATGGGGGGTGGACAATGAGCAGTTCTTC
clone size: .; V gene: TRBV7-9; D gene: .; J gene: TRBJ1-5; CDR3 protein: CASSLVPKGAAGPNQPQHF; CDR3 DNA: TGTGCCAGCAGCTTAGTGCCAAAAGGGGCGGCCGGGCCAAATCAGCCCCAGCATTTT
clone size: .; V gene: TRBV21-1; D gene: .; J gene: TRBJ1-6; CDR3 protein: CASSFYRVDNSPLHF; CDR3 DNA: TGTGCCAGCAGCTTCTACAGGGTGGATAATTCACCCCTCCACTTT
clone size: few; V gene: TRBV5-1; D gene: TRBD2; J gene: TRBJ2-3; CDR3 protein: CASSFTPAGGQTDTQYF; CDR3 DNA: TGCGCCAGCAGCTTCACCCCAGCGGGGGGGCAAACAGATACGCAGTATTTT
clone size: .; V gene: TRBV12-5; D gene: TRBD1; J gene: TRBJ2-1; CDR3 protein: CASDLDEGAGEQFF; CDR3 DNA: TGTGCTAGTGACTTAGACGAGGGGGCCGGGGAGCAGTTCTTC
clone size: once; V gene: TRBV6-6; D gene: .; J gene: TRBJ2-2; CDR3 protein: CASSYSREAGELFF; CDR3 DNA: TGTGCCAGCAGTTACTCGAGAGAGGCCGGGGAGCTGTTTTTT
clone size: .; V gene: TRBV14; D gene: TRBD1; J gene: TRBJ1-2; CDR3 protein: CASSPDRVVGYTF; CDR3 DNA: TGTGCCAGCAGTCCGGACAGGGTCGTTGGCTACACCTTC
clone size: .; V gene: TRBV7-9; D gene: .; J gene: TRBJ1-1; CDR3 protein: CASSLERVEAFF; CDR3 DNA: TGTGCCAGCAGCCTCGAAAGAGTTGAAGCTTTCTTT
clone size: .; V gene: TRBV5-4; D gene: .; J gene: TRBJ2-3; CDR3 protein: CASSLSGGGTDTQYF; CDR3 DNA: TGTGCCAGCAGCTTGTCGGGGGGCGGGACAGATACGCAGTATTTT
clone size: many; V gene: TRBV4-3; D gene: TRBD2; J gene: TRBJ2-1; CDR3 protein: CASSPGLAQNEQFF; CDR3 DNA: TGCGCCAGCAGCCCAGGACTAGCACAGAATGAGCAGTTCTTC
clone size: few; V gene: TRBV4-1; D gene: TRBD1; J gene: TRBJ2-2; CDR3 protein: CASSQQPGQGKGELFF; CDR3 DNA: TGCGCCAGCAGCCAACAACCGGGACAGGGGAAAGGGGAGCTGTTTTTT
clone size: few; V gene: TRBV27; D gene: .; J gene: TRBJ1-6; CDR3 protein: CASSLKYQGSSPLHF; CDR3 DNA: TGTGCCAGCAGTTTAAAGTATCAGGGGAGTTCACCCCTCCACTTT